Shown below are 5 T cell receptor beta chains from a single sample sequenced in a study of post-analysis software for immune sequencing data. Overall study results and limits: Patients used five TRBV segments, including TRBV5-6, TRBV5-1 and TRBV20-1, more often than controls.

Sequencing libraries made from TCR beta cDNA carried unique molecular identifiers. TCRdb recomputed calls from the PCR reads with MiXCR, one row per CDR3 protein. Found here are hundreds of thousands of distinct CDR3 sequences, about 53% of them singletons; the top ten hold approximately 4.4%. No cognate antigen is known for these TCRs. The sample was blood. These receptors were taken from a girl under 18 with multiple sclerosis.

The rearrangement uses TRBV5-1 and TRBJ2-7; D unclear. V lost 6 bases to trimming and J lost 3 bases, with 7 bases between them. CDR3 size: 11 residues. CDR1 SGHRS and CDR2 YFSETQ come from the germline V gene. CDR3 coding DNA: TGCGCCAGCAAGGCCCACTACGAGCAGTACTTC. It yields the protein CASKAHYEQYF.

This clonotype has a single count. The chain recombines TRBV20-1 with TRBJ1-2; D is unresolved. Trimming took off 5 bases at V and 1 base at J, with 5 bases between the two ends. There are 11 residues in the CDR3. CDR1 DFQATT and CDR2 SNEGSKA come from the germline V gene (reference sequence). CDR3 amino acids: CSAPNNYGYTF. The CDR3 nucleotides read TGCAGTGCTCCAAATAACTATGGCTACACCTTC.

This clonotype was found a few times. The V call is TRBV5-1, the J call TRBJ2-6, with TRBD1 identical over 10 bases. CDR3 length: 22 amino acids. The ends lost 2 bases at V and 2 bases at J; junction bases unmatched: 19. Germline CDR1 is SGHRS and CDR2 is YFSETQ. The chain's CDR3 is CASSLGHILRDRGKAGANVLTF. In DNA form, the CDR3 reads TGCGCCAGCAGCTTAGGACATATCCTCCGGGACAGGGGAAAAGCTGGGGCCAACGTCCTGACTTTC.

This clonotype was seen a handful of times. The chain recombines TRBV12-3 or TRBV12-4 with TRBJ2-7, with TRBD1 matching 7 bases. The CDR3 totals 15 residues. The trim removed 5 bases at V and 3 bases at J, leaving 10 bases unmatched. The CDR3 DNA follows: TGTGCCAGCAGTCCCCCGACAGGGTGGTTCTACGAGCAGTACTTC. It encodes CASSPPTGWFYEQYF.

This clonotype was counted only a few times. V is TRBV7-2 and J is TRBJ2-5; tentative D call: TRBD2 (5 bases). This CDR3 has 12 residues. Germline CDR1 is SGHTA and CDR2 is FQGNSA. V lost 5 bases to trimming and J lost 5 bases, with 9 bases between them. This chain's CDR3 is CASSRGKETQYF. DNA of the CDR3: TGTGCCAGCAGCCGGGGAAAGGAGACCCAGTACTTC.